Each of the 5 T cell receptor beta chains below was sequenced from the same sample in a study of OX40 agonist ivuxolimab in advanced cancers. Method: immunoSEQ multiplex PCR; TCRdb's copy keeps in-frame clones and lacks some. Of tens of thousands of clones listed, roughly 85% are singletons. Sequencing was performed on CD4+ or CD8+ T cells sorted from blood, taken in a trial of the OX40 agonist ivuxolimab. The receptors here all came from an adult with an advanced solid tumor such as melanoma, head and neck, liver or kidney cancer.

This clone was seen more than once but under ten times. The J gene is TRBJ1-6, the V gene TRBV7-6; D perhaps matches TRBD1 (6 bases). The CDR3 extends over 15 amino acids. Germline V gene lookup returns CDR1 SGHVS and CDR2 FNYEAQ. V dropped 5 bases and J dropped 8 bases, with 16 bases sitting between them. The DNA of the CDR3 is TGTGCCAGCAGCCCAAGGCAGGGGATGGATTCACCCCTCCACTTT. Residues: CASSPRQGMDSPLHF.

Written as DNA, the CDR3 is TGTGCCAGCAGTTTAGCGGGGGGGATGCGTCAAGAGACCCAGTACTTC. Its protein is CASSLAGGMRQETQYF. The rearrangement joins TRBV28 to TRBJ2-5; 9 bases map to TRBD2. J gave up 2 bases and V 2 bases, and 6 bases lay outside the gene matches. The CDR3 length is 16 residues. CDR1 is MDHEN and CDR2 is SYDVKM in the germline V gene.

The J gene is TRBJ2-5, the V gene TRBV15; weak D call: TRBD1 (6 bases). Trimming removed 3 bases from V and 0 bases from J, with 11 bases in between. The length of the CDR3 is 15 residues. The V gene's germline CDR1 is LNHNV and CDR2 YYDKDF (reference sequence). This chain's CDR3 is CATSRDRGYQETQYF. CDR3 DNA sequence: TGTGCCACCAGCAGGGATAGGGGGTACCAAGAGACCCAGTACTTC.

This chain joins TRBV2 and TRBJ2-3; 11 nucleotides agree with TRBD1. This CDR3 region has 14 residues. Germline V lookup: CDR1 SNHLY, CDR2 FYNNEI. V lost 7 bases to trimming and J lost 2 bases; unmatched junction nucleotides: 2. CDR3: CASTGQGATDTQYF. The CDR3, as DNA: TGTGCCAGCACAGGACAGGGGGCCACAGATACGCAGTATTTT. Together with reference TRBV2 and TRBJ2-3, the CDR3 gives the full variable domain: EPEVTQTPSHQVTQMGQEVILRCVPISNHLYFYWYRQILGQKVEFLVSFYNNEISEKSEIFDDQFSVERPDGSNFTLKIRSTKLEDSAMYFCASTGQGATDTQYFGPGTRLTVL.

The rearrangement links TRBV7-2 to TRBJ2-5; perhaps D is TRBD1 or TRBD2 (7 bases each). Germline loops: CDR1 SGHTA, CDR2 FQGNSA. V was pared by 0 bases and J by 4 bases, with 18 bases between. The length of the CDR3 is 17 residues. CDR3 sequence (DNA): TGTGCCAGCAGCTTAGCGCCAGGGGGGGCCTGGGGAGAGACCCAGTACTTC. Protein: CASSLAPGGAWGETQYF.